Below, 22 T cell receptor beta chains from the same sample are listed, as sequenced in a study of shared clonotypes between healthy human individuals. Sequencing used immunoSEQ multiplex PCR; TCRdb keeps in-frame clones, though not all of them. The sample records hundreds of thousands of clones, about 85% being singletons. Sample: PBMCs. The receptors come from a woman aged 40 to 50 in good health. Some clones in this sample may be carry-over from other donors' samples.

This clone has more than one count but fewer than ten. This chain uses TRBV28 with TRBJ2-7; D unresolved. Trimming stripped 2 bases from V and 0 bases from J, with 8 bases between. The CDR3 extends over 14 amino acids. Germline values: CDR1 MDHEN, CDR2 SYDVKM. The CDR3 region is CASSLKWGSYEQYF. Here the CDR3 DNA reads TGTGCCAGCAGTTTAAAGTGGGGCTCCTACGAGCAGTACTTC. Combining the CDR3 with reference TRBV28 and TRBJ2-7 gives the whole variable domain DVKVTQSSRYLVKRTGEKVFLECVQDMDHENMFWYRQDPGLGLRLIYFSYDVKMKEKGDIPEGYSVSREKKERFSLILESASTNQTSMYLCASSLKWGSYEQYFGPGTRLTVT.

The chain recombines TRBV14 with TRBJ2-1; D possibly uses TRBD1 or TRBD2 (6 bases each). CDR3 length equals 13 residues. Germline CDR1 is SGHDN and CDR2 is FVKESK. V was pared by 8 bases and J by 7 bases, with 15 bases between. The CDR3 spells CASRLGGRNEQFF. CDR3 nucleotide sequence: TGTGCCAGCCGTCTAGGGGGGCGGAATGAGCAGTTCTTC.

The chain recombines TRBV10-3 with TRBJ1-5, with a weak D call TRBD1 (5 bases). Germline lookup yields CDR1 ENHRY and CDR2 SYGVKD. V lost 0 bases and J lost 0, with 9 bases in between. The CDR3 covers 16 residues. In nucleotides, the CDR3 is TGTGCCATCAGTGAGTCGGGGCGGACTAGCAATCAGCCCCAGCATTTT. Its translation: CAISESGRTSNQPQHF.

The rearrangement joins TRBV5-1 to TRBJ1-6; the D is unclear. The CDR3 loop spans 15 amino acids. Germline loops: CDR1 SGHRS, CDR2 YFSETQ. V was pared by 0 bases and J by 5 bases, with 9 bases between. CDR3 residues: CASSLDGGNNSPLHF. CDR3 nucleotide sequence: TGCGCCAGCAGCTTGGATGGCGGAAATAATTCACCCCTCCACTTT.

This chain links TRBV29-1 with TRBJ1-1; TRBD1 agrees at 10 bases. Germline trimming cut 2 bases from V and 5 bases from J; bases unmatched to any gene: 8. Germline values: CDR1 SQVTM, CDR2 ANQGSEA. CDR3 length: 15 residues. Written as DNA, the CDR3 is TGCAGCGTTGAAAAGGGACAGGGGATTCGTACTGAAGCTTTCTTT. It codes for CSVEKGQGIRTEAFF.

The table lists this clone with a count of one. The V and J genes are TRBV28 and TRBJ2-7; 8 nucleotides match TRBD1. The ends lost 7 bases at V and 3 bases at J; junction bases unmatched: 11. CDR3 length: 15 residues. From germline, CDR1 is MDHEN and CDR2 SYDVKM. The CDR3 DNA is TGTGCCAGCAAAGCCTGGCAGGGGGCTTTCTACGAGCAGTACTTC. Its translation: CASKAWQGAFYEQYF. The full variable domain, rest sourced from reference TRBV28 and TRBJ2-7, is DVKVTQSSRYLVKRTGEKVFLECVQDMDHENMFWYRQDPGLGLRLIYFSYDVKMKEKGDIPEGYSVSREKKERFSLILESASTNQTSMYLCASKAWQGAFYEQYFGPGTRLTVT.

This clone was counted only a few times. The chain couples TRBV18 to TRBJ2-1, with 8 bases fitting TRBD2. CDR3 length: 15 residues. The V gene's germline CDR1 is KGHSH and CDR2 LQKENI. V was pared by 1 base and J by 7 bases, with 6 bases of the junction left unmatched. The CDR3 DNA is TGTGCCAGCTCACCACTGGCGGGAGGCGCAAATGAGCAGTTCTTC. Its translation: CASSPLAGGANEQFF.

The chain recombines TRBV2 with TRBJ2-5; a possible D gene is TRBD1 (6 bases). CDR3 length: 14 residues. Trimming stripped 5 bases from V and 5 bases from J, with 15 bases between. The V gene's germline CDR1 is SNHLY and CDR2 FYNNEI. DNA for the CDR3: TGTGCCAGCAGTCCACAGGGTGGGATGGAGACCCAGTACTTC. Translation: CASSPQGGMETQYF.

This clone occurred a few times. This chain links TRBV5-1 with TRBJ2-3, with D hard to call. Germline V lookup: CDR1 SGHRS, CDR2 YFSETQ. Trimming shortened V by 1 base and J by 1 base, and 7 bases separated the two germline ends. The CDR3 spans 14 residues. The DNA for the CDR3 is TGCGCCAGCAGCTTGTTCCAGCGCACAGATACGCAGTATTTT. This encodes CASSLFQRTDTQYF.

This clone was observed a single time. This rearrangement joins TRBV27 to TRBJ2-1, with D uncertain. Trimming left V 2 bases short and J 6 bases short, with 8 bases between. The germline V gene has CDR1 MNHEY and CDR2 SMNVEV (reference sequence). The CDR3 loop spans 13 amino acids. The CDR3 region has the DNA TGTGCCAGCAGTTTAGATACGGTCAATGAGCAGTTCTTC. It codes for CASSLDTVNEQFF.

V and J are TRBV4-2 and TRBJ1-2, with 10 bases fitting TRBD1. Germline trimming cut 1 base from V and 4 bases from J; bases unmatched to any gene: 6. This CDR3 spans 16 amino acids. Germline V gene data show CDR1 as LGHNA and CDR2 as YNFKEQ. CDR3 coding DNA: TGTGCCAGCAGCCAAGGACAGGGGGCGCGGGGCTATGGCTACACCTTC. As protein: CASSQGQGARGYGYTF.

As for this clone: This CDR3 is also generated by other DNA sequences in the sample. This sequence joins TRBV30 and TRBJ1-2; D call uncertain. Deletions cut 1 base from V and 2 bases from J, with 8 bases between. Germline CDR1 and CDR2: GTSNPN and SVGIG (reference sequence). CDR3 size: 13 residues. This chain's CDR3 is CAWSAGANYGYTF. CDR3 sequence (DNA): TGTGCCTGGAGTGCTGGAGCAAACTATGGCTACACCTTC.

The chain uses TRBV6-5 and TRBJ2-1, with D possibly being TRBD2 (6 bases). Trimming took 6 bases from V and 8 from J, leaving 17 bases between them. Germline V gives CDR1 MNHEY, CDR2 SVGAGI. The CDR3 spans 14 residues. CDR3 in DNA: TGTGCCAGCAGGAGGGGACTCCGAGGCTATGAGCAGTTCTTC. This translates into CASRRGLRGYEQFF.

The V call is TRBV7-9, the J call TRBJ1-4; 7 bases are a match to TRBD1. CDR1 and CDR2 (germline): SEHNR, FQNEAQ (reference sequence). V lost 0 bases, J lost 0 bases, and 4 bases stayed unmatched. The length of the CDR3 is 17 residues. The chain's CDR3 is CASSLATGVATNEKLFF. The CDR3 bases are TGTGCCAGCAGCTTAGCCACAGGGGTGGCAACTAATGAAAAACTGTTTTTT.

The chain is built from TRBV19 and TRBJ2-1; TRBD2 agrees at 7 bases. The CDR3 spans 15 residues. V lost 3 bases and J lost 2; bases outside the gene matches: 4. Germline CDR1 reads LNHDA; CDR2 reads SQIVND (reference sequence). The CDR3 DNA is TGTGCCAGTAGTATGGCTAGCGGCACCTACAATGAGCAGTTCTTC. It translates to CASSMASGTYNEQFF.

In DNA, the CDR3 is TGTGCCAGTAGTACCGGGACCCATAACACCGGGGAGCTGTTTTTT. Its translation is CASSTGTHNTGELFF. This chain joins TRBV19 and TRBJ2-2, with D possibly called TRBD1 or TRBD2 (5 bases each). This CDR3 contains 15 residues. Per germline, CDR1 LNHDA and CDR2 SQIVND (reference sequence). Trimming stripped 4 bases from V and 2 bases from J, with 11 bases between.

This chain uses TRBV7-2 with TRBJ2-3, with 10 bases lining up with TRBD2. Trimming took 5 bases from V and 0 from J; bases not matched to a gene: 5. This CDR3 contains 16 residues. Germline V CDR1 and CDR2: SGHTA, FQGNSA. CDR3 in amino acids: CASSLLAGPSTDTQYF. CDR3 DNA: TGTGCCAGCAGCCTACTAGCGGGGCCAAGCACAGATACGCAGTATTTT.

This sequence joins TRBV29-1 and TRBJ2-1, with TRBD2 as a possible D gene (5 bases). CDR3 length: 13 amino acids. The germline CDR1 and CDR2 sequences are SQVTM and ANQGSEA. Here the CDR3 reads CRTSGSSYNEQFF. The DNA for the CDR3 is TGCAGGACCTCGGGGAGCTCCTACAATGAGCAGTTCTTC.

CDR3 sequence: CASSLAGTEFETQYF. The CDR3 DNA is TGTGCCAGCAGCTTGGCCGGGACAGAGTTTGAGACCCAGTACTTC. The chain combines TRBV5-4 with TRBJ2-5; 7 bases are shared with TRBD1. From germline, CDR1 is SGHNT and CDR2 YYREEE (reference sequence). The CDR3 has 15 residues. V shed 0 bases and J 5 bases; nucleotides not matched to a gene: 7.

The rearrangement joins TRBV5-4 to TRBJ2-6, with unresolved D. This CDR3 has 15 amino acids. Germline V gene data show CDR1 as SGHNT and CDR2 as YYREEE (reference sequence). Trimming removed 0 bases at V and 0 bases at J, with 4 bases between. CDR3 loop: CASSLGSSGANVLTF. CDR3 DNA sequence: TGTGCCAGCAGCTTGGGGAGCTCTGGGGCCAACGTCCTGACTTTC. Combining the CDR3 with reference TRBV5-4 and TRBJ2-6 gives the whole variable domain ETGVTQSPTHLIKTRGQQVTLRCSSQSGHNTVSWYQQALGQGPQFIFQYYREEENGRGNFPPRFSGLQFPNYSSELNVNALELDDSALYLCASSLGSSGANVLTFGAGSRLTVL.

The chain carries TRBV19 and TRBJ2-3; D perhaps matches TRBD1 (6 bases). The CDR3 is 13 residues long. Between the trimmed V and J ends, which lost 5 bases and 7 bases, there was a span of 13 bases. CDR1 is LNHDA and CDR2 is SQIVND in the germline V gene (reference sequence). This chain's CDR3 is CASSLYRDYTQYF. For the CDR3, the DNA is TGTGCCAGTAGTTTATACAGGGATTATACGCAGTATTTT.

Comment on this clone: Additional DNA sequences in this sample encode the identical CDR3. This rearrangement joins TRBV5-5 to TRBJ2-7, with D possibly TRBD2 on 6 matching bases. The CDR3 covers 12 residues. Trimming took off 3 bases at V and 2 bases at J, with 6 bases between the two ends. The germline V gene encodes CDR1 SGHKS and CDR2 YYEKEE (reference sequence). The CDR3 DNA reads as TGTGCCAGCAGCTCGGGGGCCTACGAGCAGTACTTC. This codes for CASSSGAYEQYF.